This T cell receptor (beta chain) is from a study of T cells after yellow fever vaccination. About the research overall: Preparation of fractions with low cell numbers was performed using SMART-Seq v4 Ultra Low Input.

TCR cDNA was made by 5'RACE template switching, adding a universal primer site and UMIs. TCRdb re-analysed the 5' RACE reads in MiXCR, keeping a single row per CDR3 protein. The table shows 250,000 to 300,000 distinct CDR3 sequences, with around 5.3% occurring only once. V lost 7 bases and J lost 5, with 26 bases in between. Per germline, CDR1 SEHNR and CDR2 FQNEAQ (reference sequence). The CDR3 has 17 amino acids. This clonotype was found a few times. This TCR was sampled from a man between 18 and 29 years old who received the YFV17D yellow fever vaccine. The V call is TRBV7-9, the J call TRBJ1-1, with D possibly TRBD1 on 5 matching bases. Material: CD4+ T cells sorted from PBMCs, obtained on the day of the yellow fever booster vaccination. The CDR3 sequence is CASTPLYGRGKRTEAFF. In DNA, the CDR3 is TGTGCCAGCACCCCCCTGTATGGGAGGGGTAAACGGACTGAAGCTTTCTTT.